These T cell receptor beta chains were read from a single sample in a study of post-analysis software for immune sequencing data. MiXCR, applied by TCRdb to the PCR reads, yields one record per CDR3 protein. This table has around 440,000 distinct CDR3 sequences, around 40% appearing once. Sequencing was performed on blood. The source is a girl aged 5 to 17 with multiple sclerosis. The CDR3 runs from the conserved cysteine through the conserved F or W. The order of the fields is J gene, CDR3 length, V gene, CDR3 protein.

TRBJ1-2 | 14 | TRBV3-1 | CASSQEEGHYGYTF
TRBJ1-4 | 15 | TRBV6-1 | CASSARQPYNEKLFF
TRBJ2-1 | 16 | TRBV4-2 | CASSPRASGSYNEQFF
TRBJ1-2 | 15 | TRBV3-1 | CASSPRDTPNYGYTF
TRBJ2-3 | 17 | TRBV6-5 | CASSYSKLRGQPDTQYF
TRBJ1-2 | 14 | TRBV20-1 | CSVGGTGNRYGYTF
TRBJ2-1 | 16 | TRBV20-1 | CGARKGVRLAGGEQFF
TRBJ1-2 | 13 | TRBV20-1 | CSAWTGSKNGYTF
TRBJ1-1 | 13 | TRBV6-5 | CASSYRVNSEAFF
TRBJ2-7 | 18 | TRBV7-9 | CASSPSLPIIPSTYEQYF
TRBJ2-7 | 15 | TRBV7-7 | CASSVGQGVSYEQYF
TRBJ2-4 | 13 | TRBV29-1 | CSVDGSGKNIQYF
TRBJ2-3 | 13 | TRBV28 | CASSLDGGDTQYF
TRBJ2-1 | 13 | TRBV10-3 | CVDKRSSYNEQFF
TRBJ1-1 | 12 | TRBV4-2 | CASSHEVGAAFF
NA | 15 | TRBV12-3/TRBV12-4 | CASSPRLAGAYEQYF
TRBJ2-1 | 14 | TRBV7-8 | CASSTRDPLNEQFF
TRBJ1-4 | 15 | TRBV12-3/TRBV12-4 | CASSFGDRVYEKLFF
TRBJ1-6 | 15 | TRBV5-8 | CASSFNGQGNSPLHF
TRBJ2-1 | 13 | TRBV29-1 | CSVERSVIDEQFF
TRBJ2-1 | 18 | TRBV27 | CASSLRAPDSVSSDEQFF
TRBJ2-1 | 17 | TRBV7-7 | CASSLTASGIRGNEQFF
TRBJ2-3 | 15 | TRBV7-2 | CASSSPTSGTDTQYF
NA | 13 | TRBV7-2 | CASSLGQHYEQYF
TRBJ2-3 | 14 | TRBV20-1 | CSAPRDRSTDTQYF
TRBJ1-6 | 14 | TRBV6-5 | CASMPGRKNSPLHF
TRBJ2-7 | 16 | TRBV15 | CATSREGGRALYEQYF
TRBJ2-1 | 13 | TRBV29-1 | CSVVGGPYNEQFF
TRBJ1-1 | 13 | TRBV29-1 | CSALDRPDTEAFF
TRBJ2-5 | 12 | TRBV20-1 | CSGISGRETQYF
TRBJ2-6 | 19 | TRBV7-3 | CASSLSQDRGTSGANVLTF
TRBJ2-3 | 12 | TRBV12-3/TRBV12-4 | CASSLTRNTQYF
TRBJ1-6 | 14 | TRBV29-1 | CSVSSGGRNSPLHF
TRBJ1-5 | 20 | TRBV12-3/TRBV12-4 | CASSLYLLGGSRGWIQPQHF
TRBJ2-3 | 14 | TRBV29-1 | CSYRWRARTDTQYF
TRBJ2-5 | 12 | TRBV2 | CASGKHIETQYF
TRBJ2-5 | 14 | TRBV7-3 | CASSLRGPPGTQYF
TRBJ1-2 | 16 | TRBV24-1 | CATSDPGHPQDYGYTF
TRBJ2-1 | 14 | TRBV20-1 | CSASLVRAVNEQFF
TRBJ1-1 | 14 | TRBV6-6 | CASSPYQVNTEAFF
TRBJ2-1 | 11 | TRBV6-1 | CASRIQGKQFF
TRBJ2-1 | 13 | TRBV12-3/TRBV12-4 | CASSLNRWNEQFF
TRBJ2-5 | 17 | TRBV5-5 | CASSLGGQALYQETQYF
TRBJ2-4 | 12 | TRBV29-1 | CSVLQAAREQYF
TRBJ2-7 | 13 | TRBV7-2 | CASKGAGSYEQYF
TRBJ1-4 | 14 | TRBV4-1 | CASSQAYREGKLFF
TRBJ2-3 | 15 | TRBV4-2 | CASSQERAGTDTQYF
TRBJ2-1 | 15 | TRBV20-1 | CSARPVAGPYNEQFF
TRBJ2-1 | 13 | TRBV9 | CASSVDRANEQFF
TRBJ1-2 | 15 | TRBV7-9 | CASSLDEGGPHGYTF
TRBJ2-7 | 13 | TRBV20-1 | CSAPEWGTYEQYF
TRBJ2-5 | 15 | TRBV6-1 | CASSELAGGQETQYF
TRBJ2-1 | 12 | TRBV6-5 | CANSPDYNEQFF
TRBJ1-2 | 11 | TRBV29-1 | CSAQDRAGYTF
TRBJ1-2 | 14 | TRBV7-2 | CASSFGTTQGGYTF